One and the same sample provided the 21 T cell receptor beta chains below, sequenced in a study of regulatory T cells in long-lasting Graves disease (dated by TCRdb to the early 2020s). The method behind the library was multiplex PCR. Data came from an Illumina HiSeq 4000. CDR3 regions were amplified by Arm-PCR with iRepertoire HTBI primers to construct TCR beta libraries. The raw public data were reprocessed by TCRdb itself: fastp quality trimming at Q25, MiXCR clonotype calling, in-frame beta chains only. Here each entry gathers all rows of one CDR3 protein and keeps the most common genes and DNA. For this sample the table gives roughly 260,000 distinct CDR3 sequences, of which roughly 18% were detected only once. The ten largest clones represent approximately 14% of the sample. The time point label of this sample denotes: newly diagnosed GD, antithyroid drugs for less than 3 months. For both TCR sequencing and RNA sequencing, RNA was extracted from PBMCs using TRIzol.

The sample also formed part of further work on T cells in Graves' hyperthyroidism and ophthalmopathy.

The sample was peripheral blood mononuclear cells (PBMCs), taken at new diagnosis, from a patient treated with antithyroid drugs. These receptors were obtained from a woman aged 25-40 years with Graves disease. Donor details come from another sample of the same person, matched by shared clones.

In this sample, this clonotype turned up a few times. V gene TRBV28 combines with J gene TRBJ1-4; D not resolved. This CDR3 contains 15 residues. V was pared by 0 bases and J by 0 bases, with 5 bases between. Germline CDR1 reads MDHEN; CDR2 reads SYDVKM. CDR3 nucleotides: TGTGCCAGCAGTTTATGGTCCGCAACTAATGAAAAACTGTTTTTT. As protein: CASSLWSATNEKLFF.

This clonotype was counted many times. J is TRBJ2-3 and V is TRBV5-1; 9 bases are a match to TRBD1. The CDR3 loop spans 16 amino acids. From germline, CDR1 is SGHRS and CDR2 YFSETQ. Trimming cost V 4 bases and J 0 bases; bases outside gene matches: 6. The CDR3 loop reads CASSAQGAVSTDTQYF. The CDR3 nucleotides read TGCGCCAGCAGCGCACAGGGGGCGGTCAGCACAGATACGCAGTATTTT.

This clonotype was seen repeatedly, ten times or more. CDR3 loop: CASTPTGAAKNIQYF. For the CDR3, the DNA is TGTGCCAGCACCCCGACAGGGGCAGCCAAAAACATTCAGTACTTC. This sequence joins TRBV12-3 or TRBV12-4 and TRBJ2-4; 8 bases line up with TRBD1. The CDR3 totals 15 residues. V shed 7 bases and J 0 bases; nucleotides not matched to a gene: 5.

The sample holds a few counts of this clonotype. This may be a read error, as it is one base from a much larger clone. This is likely a read error, given that the CDR3 carries no conserved phenylalanine or tryptophan at its end. V and J are TRBV7-2 and TRBJ1-6; D is possibly TRBD1 (6 bases). The germline V and J ends were trimmed by 3 bases and 5 bases, with 8 bases remaining between them. This CDR3 is built from 14 residues. Germline CDR1 and CDR2: SGHTA and FQGNSA. The CDR3 sequence is CASSFRTDNSPLHS. As DNA, the CDR3 is TGTGCCAGCAGCTTTAGGACAGATAATTCACCCCTCCACTCT.

This clonotype was observed at least ten times. J is TRBJ2-2 and V is TRBV2; D unclear. The CDR3 consists of 12 residues. With 6 bases removed from V and 3 bases from J, the gap between germline ends came to 5 bases. Germline V gives CDR1 SNHLY, CDR2 FYNNEI. The CDR3 DNA reads as TGTGCCAGCAGGCAGGACACCGGGGAGCTGTTTTTT. It codes for CASRQDTGELFF.

This clonotype was counted ten times or more. The chain uses TRBV10-3 and TRBJ1-2, with 9 bases matching TRBD1. This CDR3 has 12 residues. Trimming at V came to 4 bases and at J to 8 bases, leaving 2 bases not matched to a gene. Germline loops: CDR1 ENHRY, CDR2 SYGVKD. The CDR3 DNA is TGTGCCATCAGTGGGACAGGGGACGGCTACACCTTC. The encoded protein is CAISGTGDGYTF.

This clonotype was recorded many times. The rearrangement links TRBV20-1 to TRBJ2-5, with D perhaps TRBD1 (6 bases). The CDR3 consists of 13 residues. The V gene's germline CDR1 is DFQATT and CDR2 SNEGSKA (reference sequence). Deletions cut 5 bases from V and 5 bases from J, with 15 bases between. The DNA for the CDR3 is TGCAGTGCTCCGCGACAGGCTGAGGAGACCCAGTACTTC. Translated: CSAPRQAEETQYF.

A remark on this clonotype: A much larger clone differs by one base, so this may be a read error. This CDR3 is missing its conserved last phenylalanine or tryptophan, likely due to a read error. CDR3 coding DNA: TGCAGCGGGGACAGGGGATTGAACACTGAAGCTTTCCTT. It yields the protein CSGDRGLNTEAFL. The chain recombines TRBV29-1 with TRBJ1-1, with 10 bases matching TRBD1. CDR3 length: 13 residues. Germline assignment: CDR1 SQVTM and CDR2 ANQGSEA. The trim removed 7 bases at V and 0 bases at J, leaving 2 bases unmatched.

Many counts were recorded for this clonotype. V is TRBV4-1 and J is TRBJ1-6; D remains unclear. CDR1 is MGHRA, CDR2 YSYEKL, per germline. V gave up 4 bases and J gave up 2 bases, with 9 bases separating them. This CDR3 contains 15 residues. CDR3 sequence: CASSRTATYNSPLHF. CDR3 nucleotides: TGCGCCAGCAGCCGGACGGCGACCTATAATTCACCCCTCCACTTT.

The CDR3 spells CASSWTGGENSPLHF. CDR3 DNA sequence: TGTGCCAGTAGCTGGACCGGAGGGGAGAATTCACCCCTCCACTTT. This chain joins TRBV19 and TRBJ1-6; maybe TRBD1 (5 bases). From germline, CDR1 is LNHDA and CDR2 SQIVND (reference sequence). The V end lost 6 bases, the J end lost 7 bases, and 16 bases lay between the germline ends. This CDR3 has 15 amino acids.

The rearrangement joins TRBV5-8 to TRBJ1-2, with D hard to call. The CDR3 runs 15 residues. Trimming took 4 bases from V and 2 from J, leaving 15 bases between them. CDR1 is SGHTS, CDR2 YDEGEE, per germline. The CDR3 DNA sequence: TGTGCCAGCAGCCACAGACCCTGGATGAACTATGGCTACACCTTC. Protein: CASSHRPWMNYGYTF.

This clonotype was recorded at least ten times. V usage is TRBV7-9 and J usage is TRBJ1-1, with a tentative D call TRBD1 (6 bases). Germline V gives CDR1 SEHNR, CDR2 FQNEAQ (reference sequence). This CDR3 is 12 amino acids long. The germline V and J ends were trimmed by 4 bases and 11 bases, with 14 bases remaining between them. The CDR3 spells CASSSNREDAFF. The CDR3 DNA reads TGTGCCAGCAGCTCAAACAGGGAGGACGCTTTCTTT. The complete variable domain, with remaining parts taken from reference TRBV7-9 and TRBJ1-1, reads DTGVSQNPRHKITKRGQNVTFRCDPISEHNRLYWYRQTLGQGPEFLTYFQNEAQLEKSRLLSDRFSAERPKGSFSTLEIQRTEQGDSAMYLCASSSNREDAFFGQGTRLTVV.

CDR3 loop: CASGLVRQGIIDGYTF. As DNA, the CDR3 is TGTGCTAGTGGTTTGGTACGACAGGGGATTATAGATGGCTACACCTTC. The rearrangement joins TRBV12-5 to TRBJ1-2; 8 bases fit TRBD1. In germline, CDR1 is LGHNT, CDR2 FRNRAP. The CDR3 is 16 amino acids. With V trimmed by 0 bases and J by 6 bases, 9 bases remained unmatched.

On this clonotype: It is likely a read error: a sequence one base away is far more abundant. The chain employs TRBV12-3 or TRBV12-4 and TRBJ1-2; 7 bases are a match to TRBD1. CDR3 length: 14 amino acids. With V trimmed by 5 bases and J by 3 bases, 6 bases remained unmatched. CDR3 residues: CASSRQGPYYGYTF. CDR3 nucleotide sequence: TGTGCCAGCAGTCGACAGGGACCCTACTATGGCTACACCTTC.

Comment on this clonotype: A much larger clone differs by one base, so this may be a read error. The chain recombines TRBV2 with TRBJ1-1; D remains unclear. Germline-derived CDR1 and CDR2 are SNHLY and FYNNEI. This CDR3 has 10 amino acids. V was trimmed by 8 bases and J by 7 bases, leaving 8 bases between them. For the CDR3, the DNA is TGTGCCAGCGGGGTTGGTGAAGCTTTCTTT. This sequence encodes CASGVGEAFF. The whole variable domain, filled in from reference TRBV2 and TRBJ1-1, reads EPEVTQTPSHQVTQMGQEVILRCVPISNHLYFYWYRQILGQKVEFLVSFYNNEISEKSEIFDDQFSVERPDGSNFTLKIRSTKLEDSAMYFCASGVGEAFFGQGTRLTVV.

The table lists this clonotype with a count of one. The genes are TRBV18 and TRBJ2-1, with TRBD1 matching 9 bases. V gave up 3 bases and J gave up 4 bases; unmatched junction bases: 7. CDR1 is KGHSH and CDR2 is LQKENI in the germline V gene. The CDR3 spans 16 residues. The CDR3 DNA follows: TGTGCCAGCTCACCGTACCGGGACAGGGTTTACAATGAGCAGTTCTTC. Protein sequence: CASSPYRDRVYNEQFF.

Ten or more counts support this clonotype. The genes are TRBV9 and TRBJ1-2; 10 bases align to TRBD1. The germline CDR1 and CDR2 sequences are SGDLS and YYNGEE. The V and J ends lost 3 bases and 5 bases, in that order; junction bases with no gene match: 7. This CDR3 comprises 15 residues. CDR3 bases: TGTGCCAGCAGCGCCTCGGGACAGGGGCCTTATGGCTACACCTTC. Translation gives CASSASGQGPYGYTF.

Turning to this clonotype: A read error may account for a junction end that differs from germline. This chain joins TRBV2 and TRBJ2-3; 14 positions match TRBD2. The CDR3 has 17 amino acids. Germline loops: CDR1 SNHLY, CDR2 FYNNEI. The CDR3 here is CASSERLAGGVTGTQYF. In DNA form, the CDR3 reads TGTGCCAGCAGTGAAAGACTAGCGGGGGGGGTCACAGGTACGCAGTATTTT.

The J gene is TRBJ1-3, the V gene TRBV6-2 or TRBV6-3; D call uncertain. The CDR3 runs 13 residues. Trimming stripped 6 bases from V and 0 bases from J, with 6 bases between. CDR1 is MNHEY, CDR2 SVGEGT, per germline. The CDR3 DNA sequence: TGTGCCAGCAGAGGCATCTCTGGAAACACCATATATTTT. Amino acid sequence: CASRGISGNTIYF.

In this sample, this clonotype turned up many times. This chain links TRBV4-1 with TRBJ2-7; possibly TRBD1 for D (5 bases). Germline assignment: CDR1 MGHRA and CDR2 YSYEKL. The CDR3 extends over 15 amino acids. V was pared by 1 base and J by 2 bases, with 12 bases between. CDR3 in amino acids: CASSQANRRAYEQYF. The CDR3, as DNA: TGCGCCAGCAGCCAAGCTAATCGCAGGGCCTACGAGCAGTACTTC.

With respect to this clonotype: It may be a read error: a sequence one base away is much more abundant. The chain joins TRBV6-1 to TRBJ1-5, with D uncertain. V was clipped by 7 bases and J by 0 bases, with 13 bases between them. Germline values: CDR1 MNHNS, CDR2 SASEGT. The length of the CDR3 is 15 residues. The CDR3 nucleotides read TGTGCCAGCATCTCTGGGGAGTCTAGCAATCAGCCCCAGCATTTT. This translates into CASISGESSNQPQHF.